This T cell receptor beta chain was sequenced during a study of early T cells in non-severe SARS-CoV-2 infection. Study conclusions and caveats: Reliance on VDJdb matching favored anti-spike CD8 responses; private and CD4 specificities were missed.

Trimming removed 5 bases from V and 4 bases from J, with 11 bases in between. CDR3 length: 13 residues. Looked up from germline, CDR1 is PRHDT and CDR2 is FYEKMQ (reference sequence). Individual cDNA molecules were tagged with unique molecular identifiers. TCRdb itself ran the 5' RACE reads through MiXCR, one entry per CDR3 protein. The table has 70,000 or so distinct CDR3 sequences, approximately 4.6% seen once. This clonotype came up many times. Its antigen is still unknown. The chain couples TRBV13 to TRBJ1-1; no definite D call. The source material was whole blood, sampled at baseline. The TCR originated in an adult who was a healthcare worker with PCR-confirmed SARS-CoV-2 infection or an uninfected control (not recorded which). The donor label of this sample is uncertain. The CDR3 region is CASSPAGPTEAFF. In DNA form, the CDR3 reads TGTGCCAGCAGCCCGGCCGGGCCCACTGAAGCTTTCTTT.